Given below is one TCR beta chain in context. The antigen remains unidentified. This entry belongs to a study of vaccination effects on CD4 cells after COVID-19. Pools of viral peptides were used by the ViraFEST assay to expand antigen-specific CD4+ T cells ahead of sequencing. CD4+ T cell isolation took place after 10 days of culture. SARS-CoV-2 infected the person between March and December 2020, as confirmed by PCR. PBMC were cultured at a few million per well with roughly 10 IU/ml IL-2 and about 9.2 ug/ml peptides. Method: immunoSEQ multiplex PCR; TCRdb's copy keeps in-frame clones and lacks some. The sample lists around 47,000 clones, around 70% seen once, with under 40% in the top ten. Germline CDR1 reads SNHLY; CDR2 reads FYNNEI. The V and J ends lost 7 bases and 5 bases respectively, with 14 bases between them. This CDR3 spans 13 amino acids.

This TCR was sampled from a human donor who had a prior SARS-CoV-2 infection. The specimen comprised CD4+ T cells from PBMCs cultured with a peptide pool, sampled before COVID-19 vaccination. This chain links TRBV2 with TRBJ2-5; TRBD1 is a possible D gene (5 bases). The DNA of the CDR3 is TGTGCCAGCAACCTGGGCCCAGGGGAGACCCAGTACTTC. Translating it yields CASNLGPGETQYF.